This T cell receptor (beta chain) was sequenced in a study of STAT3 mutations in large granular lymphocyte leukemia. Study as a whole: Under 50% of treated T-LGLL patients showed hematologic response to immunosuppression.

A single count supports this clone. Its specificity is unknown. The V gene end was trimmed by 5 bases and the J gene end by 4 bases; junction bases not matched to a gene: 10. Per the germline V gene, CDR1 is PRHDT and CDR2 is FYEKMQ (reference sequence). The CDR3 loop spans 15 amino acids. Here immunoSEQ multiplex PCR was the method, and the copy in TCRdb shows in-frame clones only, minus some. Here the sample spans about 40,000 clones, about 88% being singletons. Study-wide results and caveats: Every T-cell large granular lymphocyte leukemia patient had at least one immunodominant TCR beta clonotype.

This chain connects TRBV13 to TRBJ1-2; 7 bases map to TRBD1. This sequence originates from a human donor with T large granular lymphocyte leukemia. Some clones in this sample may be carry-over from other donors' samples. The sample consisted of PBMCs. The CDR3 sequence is CASSAQGVTVYGYTF. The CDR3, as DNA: TGTGCCAGCAGCGCCCAGGGGGTAACAGTCTATGGCTACACCTTC.